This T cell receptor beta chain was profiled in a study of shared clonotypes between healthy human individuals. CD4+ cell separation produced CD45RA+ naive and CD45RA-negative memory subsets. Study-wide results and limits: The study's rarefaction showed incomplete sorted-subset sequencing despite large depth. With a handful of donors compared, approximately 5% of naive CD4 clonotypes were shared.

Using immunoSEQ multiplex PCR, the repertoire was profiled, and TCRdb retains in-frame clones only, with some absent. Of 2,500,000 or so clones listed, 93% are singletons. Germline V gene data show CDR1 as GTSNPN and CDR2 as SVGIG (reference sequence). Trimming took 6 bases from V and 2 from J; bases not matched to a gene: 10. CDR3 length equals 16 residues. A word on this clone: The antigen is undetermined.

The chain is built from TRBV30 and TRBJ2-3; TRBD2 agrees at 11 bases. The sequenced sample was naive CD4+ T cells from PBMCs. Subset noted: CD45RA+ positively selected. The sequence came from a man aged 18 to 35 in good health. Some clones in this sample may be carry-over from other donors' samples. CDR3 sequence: CACAYGTSGPTDTQYF. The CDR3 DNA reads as TGTGCCTGCGCCTACGGGACTAGCGGACCCACAGATACGCAGTATTTT.